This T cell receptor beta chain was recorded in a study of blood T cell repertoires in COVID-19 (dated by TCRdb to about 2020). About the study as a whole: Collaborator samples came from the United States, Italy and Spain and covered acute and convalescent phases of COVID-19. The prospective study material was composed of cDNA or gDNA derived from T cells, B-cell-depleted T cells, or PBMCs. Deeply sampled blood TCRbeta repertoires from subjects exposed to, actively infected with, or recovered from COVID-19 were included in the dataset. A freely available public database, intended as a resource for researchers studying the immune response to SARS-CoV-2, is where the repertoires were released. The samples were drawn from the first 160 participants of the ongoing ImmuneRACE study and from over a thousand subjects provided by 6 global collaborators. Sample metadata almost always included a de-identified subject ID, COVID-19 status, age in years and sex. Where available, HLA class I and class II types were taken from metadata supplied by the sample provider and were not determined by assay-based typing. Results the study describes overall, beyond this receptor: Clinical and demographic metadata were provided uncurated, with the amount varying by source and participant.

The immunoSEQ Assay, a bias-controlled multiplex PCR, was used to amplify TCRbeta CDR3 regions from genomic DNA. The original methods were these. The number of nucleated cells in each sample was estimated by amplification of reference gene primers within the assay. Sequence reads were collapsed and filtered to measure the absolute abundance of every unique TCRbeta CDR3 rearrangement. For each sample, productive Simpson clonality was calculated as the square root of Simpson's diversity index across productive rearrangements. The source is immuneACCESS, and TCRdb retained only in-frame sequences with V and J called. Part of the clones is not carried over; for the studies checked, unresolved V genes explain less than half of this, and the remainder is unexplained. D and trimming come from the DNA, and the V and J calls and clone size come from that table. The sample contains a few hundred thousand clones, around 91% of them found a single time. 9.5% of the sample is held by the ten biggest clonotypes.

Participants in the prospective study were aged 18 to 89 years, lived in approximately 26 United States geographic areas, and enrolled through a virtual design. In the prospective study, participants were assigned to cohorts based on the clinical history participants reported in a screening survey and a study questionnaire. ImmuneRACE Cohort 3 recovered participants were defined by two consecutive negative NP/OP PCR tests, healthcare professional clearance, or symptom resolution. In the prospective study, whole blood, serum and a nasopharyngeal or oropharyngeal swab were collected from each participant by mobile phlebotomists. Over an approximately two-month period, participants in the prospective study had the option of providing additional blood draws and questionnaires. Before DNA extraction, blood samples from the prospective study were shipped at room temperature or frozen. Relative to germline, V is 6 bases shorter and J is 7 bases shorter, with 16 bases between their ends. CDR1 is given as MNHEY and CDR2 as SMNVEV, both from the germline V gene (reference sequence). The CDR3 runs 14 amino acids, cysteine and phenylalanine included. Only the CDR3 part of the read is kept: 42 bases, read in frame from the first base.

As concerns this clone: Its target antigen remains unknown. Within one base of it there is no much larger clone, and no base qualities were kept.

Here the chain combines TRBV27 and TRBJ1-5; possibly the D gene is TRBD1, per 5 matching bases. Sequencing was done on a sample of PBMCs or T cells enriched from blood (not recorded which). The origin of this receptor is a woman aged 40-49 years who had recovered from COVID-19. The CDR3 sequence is CASRSLAGRQPQHF. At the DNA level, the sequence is TGTGCCAGCAGGTCGTTGGCAGGGCGGCAGCCCCAGCATTTT.